This T cell receptor (beta chain) is drawn from a study of STAT5B mutations in CD4+ large granular lymphocyte leukemia. Notes on the study in general: Without putative leukemic clones, patient CD4-sorted repertoires remained more clonal than healthy CD4+ repertoires.

Only in-frame clones appear in the TCRdb table, and some are missing; sequencing was by immunoSEQ multiplex PCR. The sample lists 30,000 to 35,000 clones, roughly 65% seen once, with approximately 2% in the top ten. CDR3 size: 15 residues. Trimming removed 3 bases at V and 0 bases at J, with 9 bases between. Germline CDR1 reads SEHNR; CDR2 reads FQNEAQ (reference sequence). Comment on this clone: Antigen specificity is unknown.

Sequenced material: CD4+ T cells from blood buffy coats. This clonotype was obtained from a human donor in good health. The rearrangement links TRBV7-9 to TRBJ1-5, with no clear D. The CDR3 DNA follows: TGTGCCAGCAGCTTCGGCGGATCTAGCAATCAGCCCCAGCATTTT. Protein sequence: CASSFGGSSNQPQHF.